Shown below are 6 T cell receptor beta chains from a single sample sequenced in a study of cytomegalovirus exposure and HLA in healthy donors. The PCR was carried out with 60 Vbeta primers and 13 Jbeta primers. The protocol was immunoSEQ multiplex PCR, while the TCRdb copy is restricted to in-frame clones and leaves out a portion. The sample carries fewer than 80,000 clones, over 60% recorded once. The specimen was PBMCs. The source is a man in his forties or fifties in good health and CMV-seropositive.

This clone has only a few counts. The J gene is TRBJ2-7, the V gene TRBV4-3, with 8 bases that match TRBD1. CDR1 and CDR2 (germline): LGHNA, YSLEER. CDR3 length: 15 residues. V trimming: 1 base; J trimming: 3 bases; junction bases outside the gene matches: 5. The CDR3 bases are TGCGCCAGCAGCCAAGGGACAGGGCAAAACTACGAGCAGTACTTC. This gives the protein CASSQGTGQNYEQYF.

The J gene is TRBJ2-1, the V gene TRBV28; 12 bases agree with TRBD2. This CDR3 is built from 18 residues. Looked up from germline, CDR1 is MDHEN and CDR2 is SYDVKM. V gave up 8 bases and J gave up 4 bases; unmatched junction bases: 15. CDR3 coding DNA: TGTGCCAGCCGTACGATATTCCTAGCGGGAGGGCGATACAATGAGCAGTTCTTC. It is translated as CASRTIFLAGGRYNEQFF.

J is TRBJ1-5 and V is TRBV28, with 7 bases fitting TRBD1. The V gene end was trimmed by 10 bases and the J gene end by 12 bases; junction bases not matched to a gene: 18. The CDR3 has 14 residues. Germline values: CDR1 MDHEN, CDR2 SYDVKM. The CDR3 sequence: CATALPGTAFGQHF. CDR3 in DNA: TGTGCCACCGCCCTTCCCGGGACAGCCTTCGGCCAGCATTTT.

This clone turned up a few times. The J gene is TRBJ1-1, the V gene TRBV5-1; D is unresolved. The V gene's germline CDR1 is SGHRS and CDR2 YFSETQ. This CDR3 comprises 15 residues. V gave up 0 bases and J gave up 4 bases, with 13 bases separating them. This chain's CDR3 is CASSLGAGVATEAFF. The CDR3 region has the DNA TGCGCCAGCAGCTTGGGGGCGGGAGTGGCCACTGAAGCTTTCTTT. The variable domain in full, completed from reference TRBV5-1 and TRBJ1-1, reads KAGVTQTPRYLIKTRGQQVTLSCSPISGHRSVSWYQQTPGQGLQFLFEYFSETQRNKGNFPGRFSGRQFSNSRSEMNVSTLELGDSALYLCASSLGAGVATEAFFGQGTRLTVV.

The rearrangement links TRBV5-1 to TRBJ2-2; 10 bases agree with TRBD1. The CDR3 consists of 16 residues. The trim removed 1 base at V and 6 bases at J, leaving 6 bases unmatched. Germline-derived CDR1 and CDR2 are SGHRS and YFSETQ. In nucleotides, the CDR3 is TGCGCCAGCAGCTTGTCGGGACAGGGGTTTGCCGGGGAGCTGTTTTTT. Translation gives CASSLSGQGFAGELFF.

This chain links TRBV4-1 with TRBJ2-2; 8 bases agree with TRBD2. V dropped 6 bases and J dropped 5; count of bases not matched to a gene: 11. The V gene's germline CDR1 is MGHRA and CDR2 YSYEKL. The CDR3 has 16 residues. This chain's CDR3 is CASSGAGDLQTGELFF. The CDR3 DNA reads TGCGCCAGCAGTGGAGCGGGAGATCTACAAACCGGGGAGCTGTTTTTT.